This T cell receptor beta chain was documented in a study of shared clonotypes between healthy human individuals. In the study overall: A couple of female and a few male donors aged 18 to 49 were enrolled. Whole-study results and caveats: Relative to their counterparts shared across all four donors, non-shared clonotypes exhibited diminished generation probabilities. Among a few donors, about 4.6% of naive CD4 clonotypes were found in common.

As regards this clone: The antigen is undetermined.

Each replicate PCR on the sorted subsets used around 200 ng DNA (roughly 32,000 T cell genomes). Sequencing used immunoSEQ multiplex PCR; TCRdb keeps in-frame clones, though not all of them. Altogether about 2.4 million clones are present, around nine tenths being singletons, with the ten largest covering around 0.15%. V was pared by 2 bases and J by 1 base, with 5 bases between. The length of the CDR3 is 13 residues. Germline V gene lookup returns CDR1 MDHEN and CDR2 SYDVKM. This sequence joins TRBV28 and TRBJ2-5; no definite D call. The sequence was obtained from a man younger than 35 in good health. Source material: naive CD4+ T cells sorted from blood. Subset denoted: CD45RA+ positively selected. The CDR3 bases are TGTGCCAGCAGTTTAACTGTCCAAGAGACCCAGTACTTC. This encodes CASSLTVQETQYF.